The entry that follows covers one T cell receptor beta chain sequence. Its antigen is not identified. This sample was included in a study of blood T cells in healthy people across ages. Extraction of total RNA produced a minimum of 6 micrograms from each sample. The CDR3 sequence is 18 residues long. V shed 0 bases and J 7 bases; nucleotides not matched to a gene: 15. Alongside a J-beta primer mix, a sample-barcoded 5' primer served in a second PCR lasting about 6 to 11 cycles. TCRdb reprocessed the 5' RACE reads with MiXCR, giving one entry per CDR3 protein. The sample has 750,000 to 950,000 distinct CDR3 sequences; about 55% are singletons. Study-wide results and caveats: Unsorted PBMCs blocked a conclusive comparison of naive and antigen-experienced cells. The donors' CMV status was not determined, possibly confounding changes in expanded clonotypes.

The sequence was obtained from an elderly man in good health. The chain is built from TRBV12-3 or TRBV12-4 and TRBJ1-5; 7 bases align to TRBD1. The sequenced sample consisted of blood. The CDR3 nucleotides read TGTGCCAGCAGTTTAGCGCTAATTAAGCAGGGGGGGAACCAGCCCCAGCATTTT. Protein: CASSLALIKQGGNQPQHF.